This record concerns one T cell receptor beta chain sequence. What it recognizes is unknown. Profiled with immunoSEQ multiplex PCR; TCRdb holds only in-frame clones, not every one. Seen here are over a million clones, less than 99% observed once, and the top ten hold roughly 0.36%. CDR1 SGHRS and CDR2 YFSETQ come from the germline V gene. The trim removed 4 bases at V and 7 bases at J, leaving 3 bases unmatched. The CDR3 has 12 amino acids. The entry originates in a study of shared clonotypes between healthy human individuals. Whole-study findings and limits: When naive CD4 clonotypes were compared across a few donors, around 5% were shared.

This sequence joins TRBV5-1 and TRBJ1-2, with 8 nucleotides matching TRBD1. The source material was naive CD4+ T cells sorted from blood. Subset described: CD45RA+ positively selected. The clonotype originates from a man under 40 in good health. CDR3 in amino acids: CASSVDRAGYTF. The CDR3, as DNA: TGCGCCAGCAGCGTGGACAGGGCTGGCTACACCTTC.